This T cell receptor (beta chain) was sequenced in a study of Graves' ophthalmopathy and Graves' hyperthyroidism (dated by TCRdb to between 2017 and 2018). About the full investigation: Peripheral blood was collected before any treatment was given, at the time of initial diagnosis. In total, over 130 blood samples were TCR-sequenced: approximately 42 ophthalmopathy, about 75 hyperthyroidism and some 17 hyperthyroidism-to-ophthalmopathy patients. TCR beta repertoire signatures were used to distinguish Graves' ophthalmopathy from Graves' hyperthyroidism and to predict progression to ophthalmopathy. For independent validation, a separate cohort was made up of 18 hyperthyroidism patients plus 17 patients who later progressed from hyperthyroidism to ophthalmopathy. To explore V-J signatures distinguishing ophthalmopathy from hyperthyroidism, a discovery set of about 99 patients (roughly 45 ophthalmopathy, roughly 55 stable hyperthyroidism) was enrolled. Following sampling, methimazole starting at 30 mg daily was administered to hyperthyroidism patients, and high-dose intravenous methylprednisolone was administered to ophthalmopathy patients. In over 5 hyperthyroidism patients, the T-cell repertoire of thyroid tissue was compared with the T-cell repertoire of blood. Results and caveats for the whole study, not just this receptor: In validation, the model predicted ophthalmopathy progression with about 71% sensitivity and about 73% specificity; fewer than 15 predicted patients were CT-confirmed with GO in a median of about 6.1 months. No statistical method was used to set the sample size in advance, and the investigators knew which group each participant was assigned to. The 13-signature model separated ophthalmopathy from stable hyperthyroidism with around 90% sensitivity and 81% to 82% specificity in cross-validation, and 80%/75% in the test set. Among expanded thyroid clonotypes with frequency above 0.001, most also showed up in blood, which suggests that blood repertoires may reflect the thyroid immune response.

Details on this clonotype: Its specific antigen is unknown. Base qualities are not provided; no much larger clone lies one nucleotide away.

Ophthalmopathy patients had moderately to severely active disease, Clinical Activity Score of at least 3, NOSPECS grade of at least 4, and disease duration under 3 months. Patients with other autoimmune diseases, uncontrolled infections, pregnancy or lactation were excluded from the study. Diagnosis relied on clinical symptoms, serum thyroxine, TRAb, thyroid ultrasound and orbital computed tomography. Using Ficoll-Paque density gradient centrifugation, PBMCs were isolated from 8.5 to 10 ml of fresh peripheral blood. Trizol reagent was used to extract the total RNA, and its quality was then checked on an Agilent 2100 Bioanalyzer. V is reduced by 8 bases and J by 5 bases, leaving a spacing of 22 bases between them. Via the germline V gene, CDR1 is SQVTM and CDR2 ANQGSEA. The CDR3 spans 14 residues, from the cysteine through the phenylalanine. Kept here is only the CDR3 DNA, which spans 42 bases and is read in frame from base 1.

For repertoire sequencing, the TCR beta CDR3 regions were amplified from RNA transcripts. The first round of RT-PCR was done with HTBI primers and the Qiagen OneStep RT-PCR kit, and was followed by a second round of multiplex PCR, then size selection and purification. Sequencing of the libraries was carried out on an Illumina HiSeq2000 in paired-end mode with 100 bp reads. The paper's data handling went like this. SOAPnuke was used for read processing, and reads with adapters, uncalled bases, a mean Phred below 15, or no exact constant-primer or identifier match were discarded. COPE v1.2.5 was used to merge high-quality paired reads. Unique nucleotide sequences were defined as clonotypes and aligned to IMGT TRB V, D and J references using MiTCR v1.1. The analysis was limited to V-J combinations with a frequency above 0.0001, which together covered 99.2% of repertoires. For each V-J combination, a TCR clonal expansion and chaos score was defined as F50 clonal expansion divided by the chaos observed in the TCRdist matrix. Features were reduced by Welch's t-statistics and random forest to over ten V-J combinations, which fed a naive Bayes classifier. The similarity between thyroid and blood repertoires was quantified using the Morisita-Horn index. TCRdb's own reprocessing of the public reads used fastp at Q25 and MiXCR and kept productive beta chains. Entries that share a CDR3 protein sequence are merged under the most common genes and DNA. Clone size and V and J calls follow TCRdb, not the original study. This sample has almost 750,000 distinct CDR3 sequences in its table, and 40% of those were observed once. Of the sample, roughly 46% falls within the top ten clones.

The clonotype was recovered from an adult man with Graves' ophthalmopathy. Sequencing was carried out using peripheral blood. The receptor chain draws on TRBV29-1 and TRBJ2-7, and perhaps TRBD2 as D gene, on 6 matching bases. The nucleotide sequence reads as follows: TGCAGCCTGGGTCGCCGGAGGGGTCTGGACGAGCAGTACTTC. It codes for CSLGRRRGLDEQYF.